The rows below give T cell receptor beta chains drawn from one sample of a study of blood T cell repertoires in COVID-19. The assay was immunoSEQ multiplex PCR, and TCRdb's table has in-frame clones only and misses some. The sample contains about 240,000 clones, 82% of which appear only once. What was sequenced was peripheral blood. The receptors were gathered from a woman aged 55-75 years with active or convalescent COVID-19. Each CDR3 is given with its conserved first and last residue. A D gene is named only where the DNA matches it firmly. Rows give clone size only sometimes, using once, few, many, or a class for an expanded clone.

. | TRBJ1-2 | . | TRBV12-3/TRBV12-4 | CASSVGGDYGYTF | TGTGCCAGCAGTGTGGGGGGGGACTATGGCTACACCTTC
. | TRBJ2-3 | TRBD2 | TRBV5-1 | CASSLRGGEDTQYF | TGCGCCAGCAGCTTGCGGGGGGGTGAGGATACGCAGTATTTT
few | TRBJ1-6 | . | TRBV30 | CAWSRGASYNSPLHF | TGTGCCTGGAGCAGGGGCGCCTCCTATAATTCACCCCTCCACTTT
. | TRBJ1-5 | . | TRBV19 | CASSPSSYSNQPQHF | TGTGCCAGTAGTCCCTCGTCTTATAGCAATCAGCCCCAGCATTTT
. | TRBJ2-3 | TRBD1 | TRBV25-1 | CASTDRSDTQYF | TGTGCCAGCACGGACAGGTCAGATACGCAGTATTTT
. | TRBJ1-2 | . | TRBV3-1/TRBV3-2 | CASNIQGIGGYTF | TGTGCCAGCAACATACAGGGAATCGGGGGCTACACCTTC
. | TRBJ2-1 | . | TRBV6-6 | CASSYDRYNEQFF | TGTGCCAGCAGTTACGACAGGTACAATGAGCAGTTCTTC
. | TRBJ2-1 | . | TRBV12-3/TRBV12-4 | CASSLARRDEQFF | TGTGCCAGCAGTTTAGCGAGGCGGGATGAGCAGTTCTTC
. | TRBJ2-1 | . | TRBV12-5 | CASGLGLGDEQFF | TGTGCTAGTGGTTTGGGTTTAGGGGATGAGCAGTTCTTC
. | TRBJ1-4 | . | TRBV24-1 | CATSDLPGVGRNEKLFF | TGTGCCACCAGTGATCTCCCGGGGGTAGGGCGAAATGAAAAACTGTTTTTT
. | TRBJ2-1 | . | TRBV6-2/TRBV6-3 | CASSVGLYNEQFF | TGTGCCAGCAGTGTCGGTCTGTACAATGAGCAGTTCTTC
. | TRBJ2-1 | . | TRBV5-4 | CASSYQNRARSYNEQFF | TGTGCCAGCAGCTACCAGAACAGGGCACGGAGTTACAATGAGCAGTTCTTC
. | TRBJ2-4 | . | TRBV3-1/TRBV3-2 | CASSLGHLAKNIQYF | TGTGCCAGCAGCCTGGGACACCTAGCCAAAAACATTCAGTACTTC
. | TRBJ2-1 | . | TRBV9 | CASSPRADNEQFF | TGTGCCAGCAGCCCGCGGGCTGACAATGAGCAGTTCTTC
. | TRBJ1-1 | . | TRBV30 | CAWRIMNTEAFF | TGTGCCTGGAGAATCATGAACACTGAAGCTTTCTTT
. | TRBJ2-4 | TRBD2 | TRBV6-1 | CASSEFLTSGGVAKNIQYF | TGTGCCAGCAGTGAATTCTTGACTAGCGGGGGCGTAGCCAAAAACATTCAGTACTTC
. | TRBJ2-1 | . | TRBV6-5 | CASSKGPNEQFF | TGTGCCAGCAGTAAGGGGCCCAATGAGCAGTTCTTC
. | TRBJ1-1 | . | TRBV11-2 | CASTQGSLNTEAFF | TGTGCCAGCACCCAGGGTTCATTGAACACTGAAGCTTTCTTT
. | TRBJ2-7 | TRBD1 | TRBV5-4 | CASSQPGTGGFEQYF | TGTGCCAGCAGCCAGCCCGGGACAGGGGGCTTCGAGCAGTACTTC
. | TRBJ1-1 | TRBD1 | TRBV7-2 | CASSSVGTAKTVEAFF | TGTGCCAGCAGCTCTGTCGGGACAGCTAAAACGGTTGAAGCTTTCTTT
once | TRBJ1-1 | . | TRBV6-5 | CASTIDSMNTEAFF | TGTGCCAGCACCATAGACAGCATGAACACTGAAGCTTTCTTT
. | TRBJ2-1 | TRBD1 | TRBV18 | CASSPRGQDGNEQFF | TGTGCCAGCTCACCAAGGGGACAGGACGGGAATGAGCAGTTCTTC
. | TRBJ1-1 | TRBD1 | TRBV6-5 | CASSYLTGGEAFF | TGTGCCAGCAGTTACCTCACAGGGGGAGAAGCTTTCTTT
. | TRBJ2-1 | TRBD2 | TRBV15 | CATSRDIGGGPYNEQFF | TGTGCCACCAGCAGAGATATCGGCGGGGGGCCCTACAATGAGCAGTTCTTC
. | TRBJ2-3 | . | TRBV29-1 | CSVLGQARGTDTQYF | TGCAGCGTCTTGGGTCAGGCCAGGGGCACAGATACGCAGTATTTT
once | TRBJ1-1 | . | TRBV3-1/TRBV3-2 | CASTRTANTEAFF | TGTGCCAGCACGAGGACAGCGAACACTGAAGCTTTCTTT
. | TRBJ2-5 | . | TRBV6-2/TRBV6-3 | CASSYWGEYQETQYF | TGTGCCAGCAGTTACTGGGGGGAGTACCAAGAGACCCAGTACTTC
. | TRBJ2-1 | . | TRBV11-3 | CASSLGVREQFF | TGTGCCAGCAGCTTAGGTGTACGGGAGCAGTTCTTC
. | TRBJ1-5 | TRBD1 | TRBV18 | CASSRTTGGNQPQHF | TGTGCCAGCTCACGAACGACAGGGGGCAATCAGCCCCAGCATTTT
. | TRBJ1-1 | . | TRBV6-5 | CASSRVKVTEAFF | TGTGCCAGCTCACGGGTGAAGGTCACTGAAGCTTTCTTT
few | TRBJ2-1 | . | TRBV7-9 | CASSPRTNYNEQFF | TGTGCCAGCAGCCCCCGGACAAACTACAATGAGCAGTTCTTC
. | TRBJ2-3 | TRBD2 | TRBV18 | CASSLAGGTDTQYF | TGTGCCAGCTCATTAGCGGGGGGCACAGATACGCAGTATTTT
. | TRBJ2-6 | . | TRBV19 | CASRTGGMFGANVLTF | TGTGCCAGTAGAACTGGAGGTATGTTTGGGGCCAACGTCCTGACTTTC
. | TRBJ1-1 | . | TRBV30 | CACTKGVRDTEAFF | TGTGCCTGTACAAAGGGAGTGAGGGACACTGAAGCTTTCTTT
. | TRBJ1-2 | TRBD1 | TRBV6-5 | CASSSPTGEVFGYTF | TGTGCCAGCAGCTCCCCGACAGGGGAGGTCTTTGGCTACACCTTC
. | TRBJ1-5 | TRBD1 | TRBV19 | CASTSGQGMSNQPQHF | TGTGCCAGTACTTCTGGACAGGGGATGTCGAATCAGCCCCAGCATTTT
. | TRBJ2-7 | . | TRBV7-2 | CASSLPAAGVYEQYF | TGTGCCAGCAGCTTACCTGCGGCAGGGGTATACGAGCAGTACTTC
. | TRBJ1-2 | . | TRBV6-5 | CASSYDGARDYGYTF | TGTGCCAGCAGTTACGATGGGGCTCGAGACTATGGCTACACCTTC
few | TRBJ1-1 | TRBD1 | TRBV6-6 | CASIRGRPTEAFF | TGTGCCAGCATCAGGGGGCGCCCCACTGAAGCTTTCTTT
. | TRBJ1-6 | . | TRBV10-1 | CASSESMYGSPLHF | TGCGCCAGCAGTGAGTCGATGTACGGTTCACCCCTCCACTTT
. | TRBJ2-3 | . | TRBV30 | CAWRFQGTGTDTQYF | TGTGCCTGGAGATTCCAGGGGACGGGCACAGATACGCAGTATTTT
. | TRBJ2-7 | . | TRBV15 | CATSRRGGASYEQYF | TGTGCCACCAGCAGGAGAGGGGGGGCCTCCTACGAGCAGTACTTC
. | TRBJ2-6 | . | TRBV27 | CATRSLSGANVLTF | TGTGCCACCCGGTCCCTCTCTGGGGCCAACGTCCTGACTTTC
. | TRBJ1-6 | . | TRBV9 | CASSVEGFYNSPLHF | TGTGCCAGCAGCGTAGAGGGGTTCTATAATTCACCCCTCCACTTT
. | TRBJ1-2 | . | TRBV6-6 | CASSGQDSLNYGYTF | TGTGCCAGCAGTGGGCAGGACAGCCTCAACTATGGCTACACCTTC
. | TRBJ2-2 | . | TRBV5-4 | CASSFDRGGNTGELFF | TGTGCCAGCAGCTTCGACAGAGGCGGGAACACCGGGGAGCTGTTTTTT
once | TRBJ2-1 | . | TRBV6-6 | CASSRSRMGEQFF | TGTGCCAGCAGTCGCTCTAGAATGGGTGAGCAGTTCTTC
. | TRBJ2-1 | . | TRBV19 | CASSIAWQGNEQFF | TGTGCCAGTAGTATAGCATGGCAGGGCAATGAGCAGTTCTTC
. | TRBJ2-2 | . | TRBV19 | CASSMRVLTGELFF | TGTGCCAGTAGTATGCGGGTCCTAACCGGGGAGCTGTTTTTT
few | TRBJ1-2 | TRBD1 | TRBV30 | CAWGTTGVNYGYTF | TGTGCCTGGGGTACAACAGGGGTTAACTATGGCTACACCTTC
. | TRBJ1-2 | . | TRBV24-1 | CATSAGSGYTF | TGTGCCACCAGTGCCGGGTCTGGCTACACCTTC
. | TRBJ1-1 | . | TRBV6-5 | CASSPDRGNTEAFF | TGTGCCAGCAGTCCCGACAGAGGGAACACTGAAGCTTTCTTT
. | TRBJ1-2 | . | TRBV4-3 | CASSHTTVANYGYTF | TGCGCCAGCAGCCATACGACAGTAGCTAACTATGGCTACACCTTC
. | TRBJ1-1 | TRBD1 | TRBV5-1 | CASSLDRGEAFF | TGCGCCAGCAGCTTAGACAGGGGTGAAGCTTTCTTT
. | TRBJ1-5 | TRBD1 | TRBV6-5 | CASNPGAGGGQPQHF | TGTGCCAGCAATCCTGGGGCAGGGGGCGGTCAGCCCCAGCATTTT
once | TRBJ1-2 | . | TRBV3-1/TRBV3-2 | CASSQARYGYTF | TGTGCCAGCAGCCAAGCCAGGTATGGCTACACCTTC